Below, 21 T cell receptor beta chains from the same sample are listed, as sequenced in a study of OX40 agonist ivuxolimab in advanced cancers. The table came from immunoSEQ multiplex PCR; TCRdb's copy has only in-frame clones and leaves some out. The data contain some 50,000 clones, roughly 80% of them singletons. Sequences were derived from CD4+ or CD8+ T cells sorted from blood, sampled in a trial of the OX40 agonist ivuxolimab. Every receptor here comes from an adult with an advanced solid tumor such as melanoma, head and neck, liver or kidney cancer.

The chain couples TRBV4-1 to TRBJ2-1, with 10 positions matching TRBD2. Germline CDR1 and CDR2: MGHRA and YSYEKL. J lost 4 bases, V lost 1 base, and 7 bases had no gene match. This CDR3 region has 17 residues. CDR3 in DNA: TGCGCCAGCAGCCAAGGGATCCTAGCGGGGGAGTACAATGAGCAGTTCTTC. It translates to CASSQGILAGEYNEQFF.

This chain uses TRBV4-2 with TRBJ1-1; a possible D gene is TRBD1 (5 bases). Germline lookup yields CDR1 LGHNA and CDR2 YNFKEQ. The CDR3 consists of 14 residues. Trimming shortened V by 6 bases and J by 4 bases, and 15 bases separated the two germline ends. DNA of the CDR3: TGTGCCAGCAGGACCAGTGGGGGTGTCACTGAAGCTTTCTTT. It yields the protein CASRTSGGVTEAFF.

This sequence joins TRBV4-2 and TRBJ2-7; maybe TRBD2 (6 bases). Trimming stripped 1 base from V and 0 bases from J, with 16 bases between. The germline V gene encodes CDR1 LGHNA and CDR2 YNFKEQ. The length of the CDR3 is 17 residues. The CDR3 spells CASSQGAAGRTSYEQYF. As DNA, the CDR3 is TGTGCCAGCAGCCAAGGGGCCGCGGGAAGAACCTCCTACGAGCAGTACTTC.

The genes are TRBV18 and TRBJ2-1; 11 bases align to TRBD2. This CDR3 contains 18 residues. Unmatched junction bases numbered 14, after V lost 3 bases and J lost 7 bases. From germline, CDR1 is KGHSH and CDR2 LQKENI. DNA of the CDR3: TGTGCCAGCTCACCGGAACCCTTAGCGGGAGGGCCGGGAAATGAGCAGTTCTTC. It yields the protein CASSPEPLAGGPGNEQFF.

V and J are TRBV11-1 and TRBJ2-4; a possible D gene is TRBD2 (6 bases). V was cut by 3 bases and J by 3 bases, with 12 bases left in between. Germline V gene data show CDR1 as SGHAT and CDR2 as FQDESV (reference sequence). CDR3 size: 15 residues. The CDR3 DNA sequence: TGTGCCAGCAGCTTTCCGTCCGGGGGCAAAAACATTCAGTACTTC. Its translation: CASSFPSGGKNIQYF. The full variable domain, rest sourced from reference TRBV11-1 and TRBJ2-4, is EAEVAQSPRYKITEKSQAVAFWCDPISGHATLYWYRQILGQGPELLVQFQDESVVDDSQLPKDRFSAERLKGVDSTLKIQPAELGDSAMYLCASSFPSGGKNIQYFGAGTRLSVL.

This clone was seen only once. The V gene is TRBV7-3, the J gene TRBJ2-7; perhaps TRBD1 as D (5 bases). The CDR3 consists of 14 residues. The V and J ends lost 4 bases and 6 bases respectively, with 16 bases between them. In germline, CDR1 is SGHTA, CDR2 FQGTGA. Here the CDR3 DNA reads TGTGCCAGCAGCTCCCCTATTCAGGGCAGCGAGCAGTACTTC. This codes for CASSSPIQGSEQYF.

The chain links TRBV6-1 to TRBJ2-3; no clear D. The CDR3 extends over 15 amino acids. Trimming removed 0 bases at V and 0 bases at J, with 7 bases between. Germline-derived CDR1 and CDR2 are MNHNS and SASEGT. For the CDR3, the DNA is TGTGCCAGCAGTGAAGCCCAGCATAGCACAGATACGCAGTATTTT. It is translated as CASSEAQHSTDTQYF.

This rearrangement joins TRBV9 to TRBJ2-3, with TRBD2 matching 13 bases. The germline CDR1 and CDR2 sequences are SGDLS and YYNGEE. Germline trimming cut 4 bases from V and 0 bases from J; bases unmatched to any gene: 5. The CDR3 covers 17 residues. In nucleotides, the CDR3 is TGTGCCAGCAGCCATGGGACTAGCGGGAAGAGCACAGATACGCAGTATTTT. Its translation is CASSHGTSGKSTDTQYF.

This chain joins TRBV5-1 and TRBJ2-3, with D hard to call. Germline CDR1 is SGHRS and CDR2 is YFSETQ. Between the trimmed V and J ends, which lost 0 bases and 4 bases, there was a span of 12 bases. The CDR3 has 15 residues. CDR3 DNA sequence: TGCGCCAGCAGCTTGGTCTCTTTTATGGCAGATACGCAGTATTTT. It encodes CASSLVSFMADTQYF.

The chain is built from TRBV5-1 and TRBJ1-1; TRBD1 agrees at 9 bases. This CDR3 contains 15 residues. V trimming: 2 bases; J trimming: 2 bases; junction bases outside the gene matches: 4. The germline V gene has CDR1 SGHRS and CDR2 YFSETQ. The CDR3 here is CASSLQGARNTEAFF. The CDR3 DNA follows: TGCGCCAGCAGCTTACAGGGGGCCCGTAACACTGAAGCTTTCTTT.

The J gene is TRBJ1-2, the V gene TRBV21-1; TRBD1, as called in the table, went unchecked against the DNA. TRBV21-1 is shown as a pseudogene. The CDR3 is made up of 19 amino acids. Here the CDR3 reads CASSKWGRQGGANFYGYTF. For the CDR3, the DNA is TGTGCCAGCAGCAAATGGGGCAGACAGGGGGGCGCTAATTTCTATGGCTACACCTTC.

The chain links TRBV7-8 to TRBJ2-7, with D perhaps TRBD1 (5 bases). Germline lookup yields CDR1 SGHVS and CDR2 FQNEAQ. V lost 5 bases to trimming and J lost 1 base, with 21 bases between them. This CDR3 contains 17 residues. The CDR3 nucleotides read TGTGCCAGCAGCCCAGTGGTGGCTAGACAGCCGTCCTACGAGCAGTACTTC. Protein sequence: CASSPVVARQPSYEQYF.

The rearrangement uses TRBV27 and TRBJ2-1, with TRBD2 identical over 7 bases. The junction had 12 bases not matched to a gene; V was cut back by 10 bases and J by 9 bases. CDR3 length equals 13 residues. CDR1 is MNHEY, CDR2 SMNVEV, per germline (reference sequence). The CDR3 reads CAIRVGGLGEQFF. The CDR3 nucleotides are TGTGCCATAAGGGTGGGAGGGCTCGGTGAGCAGTTCTTC.

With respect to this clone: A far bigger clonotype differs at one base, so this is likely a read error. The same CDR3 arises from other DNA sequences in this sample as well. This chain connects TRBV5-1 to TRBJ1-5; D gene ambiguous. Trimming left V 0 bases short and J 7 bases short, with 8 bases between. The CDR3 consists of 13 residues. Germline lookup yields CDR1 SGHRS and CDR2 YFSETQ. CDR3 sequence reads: CASSLAIGQPQHF. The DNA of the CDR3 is TGCGCCAGCAGCTTGGCCATCGGACAGCCCCAGCATTTT.

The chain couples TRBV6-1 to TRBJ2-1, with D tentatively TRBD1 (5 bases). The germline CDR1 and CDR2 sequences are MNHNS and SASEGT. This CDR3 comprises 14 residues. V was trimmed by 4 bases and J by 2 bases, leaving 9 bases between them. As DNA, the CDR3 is TGTGCCAGCAGTGGCACAGGAGCCTACAATGAGCAGTTCTTC. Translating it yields CASSGTGAYNEQFF.

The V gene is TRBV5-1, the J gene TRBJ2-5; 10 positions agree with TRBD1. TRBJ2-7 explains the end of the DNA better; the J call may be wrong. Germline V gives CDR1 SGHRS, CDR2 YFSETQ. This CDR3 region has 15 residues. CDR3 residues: CASSRDRGPDYEQYF. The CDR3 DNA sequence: TGCGCCAGCAGCAGAGACAGGGGGCCAGATTACGAGCAGTACTTC.

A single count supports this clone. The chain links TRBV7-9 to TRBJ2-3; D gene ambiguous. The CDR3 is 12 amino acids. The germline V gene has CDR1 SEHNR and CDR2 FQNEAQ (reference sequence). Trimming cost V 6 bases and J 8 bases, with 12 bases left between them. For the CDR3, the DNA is TGTGCCAGCAGTCATGCCCCGGGTACGCAGTATTTT. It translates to CASSHAPGTQYF.

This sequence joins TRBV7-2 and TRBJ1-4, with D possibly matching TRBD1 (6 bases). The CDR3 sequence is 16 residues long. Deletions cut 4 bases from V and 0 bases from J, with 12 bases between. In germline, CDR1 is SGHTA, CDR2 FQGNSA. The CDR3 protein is CASSSTGLATNEKLFF. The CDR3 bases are TGTGCCAGCAGCTCTACAGGGTTGGCAACTAATGAAAAACTGTTTTTT. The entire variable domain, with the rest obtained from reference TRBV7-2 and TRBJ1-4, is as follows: GAGVSQSPSNKVTEKGKDVELRCDPISGHTALYWYRQSLGQGLEFLIYFQGNSAPDKSGLPSDRFSAERTGGSVSTLTIQRTQQEDSAVYLCASSSTGLATNEKLFFGSGTQLSVL.

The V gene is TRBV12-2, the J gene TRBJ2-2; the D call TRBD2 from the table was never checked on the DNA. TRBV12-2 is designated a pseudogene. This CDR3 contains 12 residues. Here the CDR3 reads CASRLSVGELFF. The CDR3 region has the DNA TGTGCAAGTCGCTTATCTGTGGGGGAGCTGTTTTTT.

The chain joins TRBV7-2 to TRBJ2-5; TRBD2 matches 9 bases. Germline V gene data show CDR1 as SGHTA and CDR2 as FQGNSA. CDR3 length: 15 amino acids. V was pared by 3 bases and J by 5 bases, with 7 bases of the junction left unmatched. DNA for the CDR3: TGTGCCAGCAGCTTCTTTAGCGGGAGCGGCGAGACCCAGTACTTC. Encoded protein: CASSFFSGSGETQYF.

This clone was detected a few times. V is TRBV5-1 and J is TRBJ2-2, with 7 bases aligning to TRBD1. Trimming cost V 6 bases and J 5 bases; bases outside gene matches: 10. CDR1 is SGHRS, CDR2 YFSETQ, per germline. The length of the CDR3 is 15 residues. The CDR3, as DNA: TGCGCCAGCAACACCGGGACAGTCAGAACCGGGGAGCTGTTTTTT. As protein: CASNTGTVRTGELFF.